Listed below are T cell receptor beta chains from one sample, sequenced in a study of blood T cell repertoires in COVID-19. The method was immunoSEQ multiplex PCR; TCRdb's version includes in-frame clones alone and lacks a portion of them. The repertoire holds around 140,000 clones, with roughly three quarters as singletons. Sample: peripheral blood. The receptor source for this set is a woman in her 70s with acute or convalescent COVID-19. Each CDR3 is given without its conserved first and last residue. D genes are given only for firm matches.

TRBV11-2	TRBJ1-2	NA	ASSLVSARANYGYT
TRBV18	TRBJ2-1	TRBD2	ASSTLADSSYNEQF
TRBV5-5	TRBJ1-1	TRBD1	ASSRTGTNTEAF
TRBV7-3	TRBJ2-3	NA	ASSLSTFGADTQY
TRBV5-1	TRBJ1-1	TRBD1	ASSLTGQGPVGAF
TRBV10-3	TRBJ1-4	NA	AISVNPPGARGEKLF
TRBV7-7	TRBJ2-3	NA	ASSLDGASTDTQY
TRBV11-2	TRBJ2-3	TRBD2	ASSLVSGGVTDTQY
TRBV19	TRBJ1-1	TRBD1	ATRTRPADRGTEAF
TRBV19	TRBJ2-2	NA	ASSPALAPNTGELF
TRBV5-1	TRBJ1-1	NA	ASSPGIGRNTEAF
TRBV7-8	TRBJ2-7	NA	ASSLLSGGDYEQY
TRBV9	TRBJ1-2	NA	ASSPRQAALDGYT
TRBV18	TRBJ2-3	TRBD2	ASSPGLAGLTDTQY
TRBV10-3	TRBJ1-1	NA	AISYTGSGTEAF
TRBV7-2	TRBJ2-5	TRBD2	ASSGRTSGGVQETQY
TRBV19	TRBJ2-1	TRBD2	ASSLAESSYNEQF
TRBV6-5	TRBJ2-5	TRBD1	ASSPGDSQETQY
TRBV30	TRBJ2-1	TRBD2	AWRKLAGAGKNEQF
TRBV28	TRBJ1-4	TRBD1	ASSPSGTGEKLF
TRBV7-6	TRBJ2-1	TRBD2	ASSLISGGGSYNEQF
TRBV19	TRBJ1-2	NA	ASSLGDYGYT
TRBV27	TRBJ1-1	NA	ASSSPRDGNTEAF
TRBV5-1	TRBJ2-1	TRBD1	ASSSHPAGGINEQF
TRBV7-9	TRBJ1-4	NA	ASSFSEKLF
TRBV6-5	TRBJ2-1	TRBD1	ASSYSTGHNEQF
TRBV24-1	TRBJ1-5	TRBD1	ATSQGANQPQH
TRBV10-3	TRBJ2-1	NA	AIGGGSYNEQF
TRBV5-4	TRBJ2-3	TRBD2	ASSPVPSGGGTDTQY
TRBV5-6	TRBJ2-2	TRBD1	ASNQGQGAAGELF
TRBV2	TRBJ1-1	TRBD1	ASSGGQGASEAF
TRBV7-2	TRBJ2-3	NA	ASSLRQTSTDTQY
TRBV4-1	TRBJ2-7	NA	ASSPGASASYEQY
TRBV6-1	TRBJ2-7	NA	ASSEGYGISYEQY
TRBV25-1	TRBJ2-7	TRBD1	ASSEGIGTGAHEQY
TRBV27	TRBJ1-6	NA	ASSPREGTNSPLH
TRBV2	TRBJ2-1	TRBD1	ASKVGDSPTHEQF
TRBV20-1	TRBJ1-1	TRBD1	SARTGGAAF
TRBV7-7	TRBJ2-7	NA	ASSRTENSYEQY
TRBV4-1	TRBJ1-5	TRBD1	ASSQLGTGWQPQH
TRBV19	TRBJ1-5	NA	ASTSGTNGNQPQH
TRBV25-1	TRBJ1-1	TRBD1	ASRSGMGQGATEAF
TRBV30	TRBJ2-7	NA	AWSGHRYEQY
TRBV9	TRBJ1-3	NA	ASSVAGNSGNTIY
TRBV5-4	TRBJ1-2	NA	ASSSQGQNYGYT
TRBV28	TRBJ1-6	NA	ASSFLGDNSPLH
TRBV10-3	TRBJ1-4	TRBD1	AISQGADEKLF
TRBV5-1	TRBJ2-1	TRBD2	ASSSGTYNEQF
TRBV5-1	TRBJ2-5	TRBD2	ASSPAGGETQY
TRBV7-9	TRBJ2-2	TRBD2	ASRRDYHTGELF
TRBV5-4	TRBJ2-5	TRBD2	ASSLASGSMETQY